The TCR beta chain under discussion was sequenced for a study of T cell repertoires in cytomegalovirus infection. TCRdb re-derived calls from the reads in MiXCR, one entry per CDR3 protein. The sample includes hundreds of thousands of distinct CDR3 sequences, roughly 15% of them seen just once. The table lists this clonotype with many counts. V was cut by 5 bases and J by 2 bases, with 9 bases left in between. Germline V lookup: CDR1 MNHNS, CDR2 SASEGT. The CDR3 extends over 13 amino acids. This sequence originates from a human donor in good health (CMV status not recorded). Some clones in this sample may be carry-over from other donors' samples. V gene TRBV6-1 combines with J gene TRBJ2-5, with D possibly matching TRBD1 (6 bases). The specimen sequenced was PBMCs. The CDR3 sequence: CASSKGHQETQYF. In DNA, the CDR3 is TGTGCCAGCAGTAAGGGACATCAAGAGACCCAGTACTTC.